The 3 T cell receptor beta chains given below trace back to one sample, sequenced in a study of T cell responses to AZD1222 COVID-19 vaccine. This table comes from immunoSEQ multiplex PCR, and its TCRdb copy is limited to in-frame clones, with some not included. The data hold roughly 150,000 clones, with roughly 88% observed a single time. The sequencing here drew on peripheral blood, taken on day 0 of AZD1222 vaccination. These receptors all come from an adult in good health.

This chain uses TRBV11-3 with TRBJ2-1, with D tentatively TRBD2 (6 bases). CDR1 SGHNT and CDR2 YENEEA come from the germline V gene. The CDR3 is 14 amino acids. The ends were cut back, 5 bases at V and 4 bases at J, with 12 bases in the middle. The CDR3 nucleotides read TGTGCCAGCAGCCCCGGGACTCATTACAATGAGCAGTTCTTC. This codes for CASSPGTHYNEQFF.

This sequence joins TRBV9 and TRBJ2-1; D ambiguous. Germline-derived CDR1 and CDR2 are SGDLS and YYNGEE. The CDR3 runs to 15 residues. V shed 4 bases and J shed 2 bases, with 13 bases lying between them. CDR3 sequence (DNA): TGTGCCAGCAGCCCGGCCGAAGGGACCTACAATGAGCAGTTCTTC. This sequence encodes CASSPAEGTYNEQFF.

The chain joins TRBV3-1 (or the pseudogene TRBV3-2) to TRBJ2-1; possible D gene TRBD2, 7 bases. Germline CDR1 reads LGHDT; CDR2 reads YNNKEL (reference sequence). The CDR3 consists of 16 residues. V was trimmed by 0 bases and J by 8 bases, leaving 17 bases between them. The DNA of the CDR3 is TGTGCCAGCAGCCAAGATCCACTAGCGACAGGCGATGAGCAGTTCTTC. Amino acids: CASSQDPLATGDEQFF.